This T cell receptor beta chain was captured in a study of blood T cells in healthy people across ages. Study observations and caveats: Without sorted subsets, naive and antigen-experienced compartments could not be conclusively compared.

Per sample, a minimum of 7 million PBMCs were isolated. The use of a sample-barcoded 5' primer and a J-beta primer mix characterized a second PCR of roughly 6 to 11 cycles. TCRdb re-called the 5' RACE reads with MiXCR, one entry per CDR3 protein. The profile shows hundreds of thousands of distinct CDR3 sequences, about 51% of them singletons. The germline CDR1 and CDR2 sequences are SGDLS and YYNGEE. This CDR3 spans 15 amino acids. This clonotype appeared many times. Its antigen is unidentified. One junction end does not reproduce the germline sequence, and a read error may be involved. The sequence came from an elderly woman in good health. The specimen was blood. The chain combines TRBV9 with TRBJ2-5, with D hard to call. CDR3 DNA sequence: TGTGCCAGCAGCGTCCTACCAAGCCGGCAAGGGACCCAGTACTTC. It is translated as CASSVLPSRQGTQYF. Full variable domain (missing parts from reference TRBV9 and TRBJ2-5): DSGVTQTPKHLITATGQRVTLRCSPRSGDLSVYWYQQSLDQGLQFLIQYYNGEERAKGNILERFSAQQFPDLHSELNLSSLELGDSALYFCASSVLPSRQGTQYFGPGTRLLVL.